A selection of T cell receptor beta chains follows, all from one sample in a study of T cell repertoires in cytomegalovirus infection. TCRdb reanalysed the reads using MiXCR and keeps one entry per CDR3 protein. The table lists hundreds of thousands of distinct CDR3 sequences, approximately 22% of them singletons, with 18% in the top ten. Sequencing used CD8+ T cells from PBMCs. The receptors were gathered from a human donor in good health (CMV status not recorded). Some clones in this sample may be carry-over from other donors' samples. CDR3s include the opening cysteine and the closing phenylalanine or tryptophan. Fields, in order: V gene, clone size, J gene, D gene, CDR3 protein, CDR3 DNA. A D gene is named only where the DNA matches it firmly. Rows give clone size only sometimes, using once, few, many, or a class for an expanded clone.

>TRBV7-8|many|TRBJ2-5|TRBD2
CASSLLAGPQETQYF
TGTGCCAGCAGCTTACTAGCGGGGCCCCAAGAGACCCAGTACTTC
>TRBV2|NA|TRBJ2-2|NA
CASSPPMNTGELFF
TGTGCCAGCAGCCCTCCGATGAACACCGGGGAGCTGTTTTTT
>TRBV7-6|NA|TRBJ2-5|TRBD2
CASTLTSGERETQYF
TGTGCCAGCACTTTGACTAGCGGGGAGAGAGAGACCCAGTACTTC
>TRBV2|NA|TRBJ1-1|NA
CASSDPTGTNTEAFF
TGTGCCAGCAGTGACCCGACAGGTACGAACACTGAAGCTTTCTTT
>TRBV20-1|NA|TRBJ2-7|TRBD1
CSARQGAYEQYF
TGCAGTGCTAGACAGGGGGCCTACGAGCAGTACTTC
>TRBV2|NA|TRBJ1-6|NA
CASSEREGPYNSPLHF
TGTGCCAGCAGTGAGCGGGAGGGTCCTTATAATTCACCCCTCCACTTT
>TRBV12-3/TRBV12-4|NA|TRBJ2-1|TRBD2
CASSFRLAGATGYNEQFF
TGTGCCAGCAGTTTTCGACTAGCGGGGGCGACCGGTTACAATGAGCAGTTCTTC
>TRBV12-3/TRBV12-4|NA|TRBJ2-2|TRBD2
CASGGLAGGSTGELFF
TGTGCCAGCGGGGGGCTAGCGGGAGGTTCCACCGGGGAGCTGTTTTTT
>TRBV28|NA|TRBJ1-1|NA
CASTRLTAAMNTEAFF
TGTGCCAGCACCCGACTGACGGCCGCCATGAACACTGAAGCTTTCTTT
>TRBV7-2|many|TRBJ2-7|TRBD2
CASSLTGGRNEQYF
TGTGCCAGCAGCTTGACGGGGGGGAGAAACGAGCAGTACTTC
>TRBV19|NA|TRBJ1-2|NA
CASSGTNYGYTF
TGTGCCAGTAGTGGGACTAACTATGGCTACACCTTC
>TRBV28|NA|TRBJ1-2|NA
CASSNTGTSGYTF
TGTGCCAGCAGTAACACAGGGACCTCTGGCTACACCTTC
>TRBV2|NA|TRBJ1-2|NA
CASSPGAGYGYTF
TGTGCCAGCAGCCCCGGGGCAGGCTATGGCTACACCTTC
>TRBV6-5|many|TRBJ2-1|TRBD1
CASSYGTGVEQFF
TGTGCCAGCAGTTACGGGACAGGGGTTGAGCAGTTCTTC
>TRBV10-3|many|TRBJ2-3|NA
CAISEGQVGQYF
TGTGCCATCAGTGAAGGGCAGGTTGGTCAGTATTTT
>TRBV7-6|many|TRBJ1-1|NA
CASSLEIRDTEAFF
TGTGCCAGCAGCTTAGAGATCAGGGACACTGAAGCTTTCTTT
>TRBV4-2|once|TRBJ2-7|NA
CASNQVAAESYEQYF
TGTGCCAGCAACCAAGTCGCCGCCGAATCCTACGAGCAGTACTTC
>TRBV25-1|once|TRBJ2-3|NA
CASTRTDSTDTQYF
TGTGCCAGCACGAGGACTGATTCCACAGATACGCAGTATTTT
>TRBV15|NA|TRBJ2-5|TRBD2
CATSRDLTSELLQETQYF
TGTGCCACCAGCAGAGATCTGACTAGCGAGCTACTCCAAGAGACCCAGTACTTC
>TRBV27|few|TRBJ2-2|TRBD2
CASSRAGGARTGELFF
TGTGCCAGCAGTCGCGCCGGGGGGGCTCGCACCGGGGAGCTGTTTTTT
>TRBV9|NA|TRBJ2-5|NA
CASSVGVGQETQYF
TGTGCCAGCAGCGTAGGGGTCGGCCAAGAGACCCAGTACTTC
>TRBV5-5|few|TRBJ2-3|TRBD1
CASSLDWTGDTDTQYF
TGTGCCAGCAGCCTTGACTGGACAGGGGACACAGATACGCAGTATTTT
>TRBV3-1|NA|TRBJ2-3|NA
CASSQGVAERTDTQYF
TGTGCCAGCAGCCAAGGGGTAGCGGAAAGAACAGATACGCAGTATTTT
>TRBV7-8|many|TRBJ2-1|TRBD2
CASSLLAGSYNEQFF
TGTGCCAGCAGCCTACTAGCGGGCTCCTACAATGAGCAGTTCTTC